Following are 16 T cell receptor beta chains from one sample sequenced in a study of shared clonotypes between healthy human individuals. Clones were read by immunoSEQ multiplex PCR, and TCRdb kept only the in-frame ones, dropping some. The table records around 1.4 million clones, approximately 98.5% of them present only once. The sequencing sample was made of naive CD4+ T cells sorted from blood. This sample's subset: CD45RA+ positively selected. The receptors shown here come from a man aged 25-45 years in good health.

V is TRBV5-1 and J is TRBJ2-5; D tentatively reads TRBD1 or TRBD2 (5 bases each). The CDR3 has 17 residues. The germline V gene encodes CDR1 SGHRS and CDR2 YFSETQ. V lost 3 bases and J lost 2, with 20 bases in between. CDR3 residues: CASSSRTEGLSQETQYF. As DNA, the CDR3 is TGCGCCAGCAGCTCCCGAACCGAGGGGCTATCACAAGAGACCCAGTACTTC.

The chain links TRBV29-1 to TRBJ2-5; D remains ambiguous. The germline V and J ends were trimmed by 4 bases and 0 bases, with 9 bases remaining between them. Per the germline V gene, CDR1 is SQVTM and CDR2 is ANQGSEA. This CDR3 has 13 amino acids. This CDR3 is CSVAWKYQETQYF. In DNA, the CDR3 is TGCAGCGTTGCCTGGAAGTACCAAGAGACCCAGTACTTC. The entire variable domain, with the rest obtained from reference TRBV29-1 and TRBJ2-5, is as follows: SAVISQKPSRDICQRGTSLTIQCQVDSQVTMMFWYRQQPGQSLTLIATANQGSEATYESGFVIDKFPISRPNLTFSTLTVSNMSPEDSSIYLCSVAWKYQETQYFGPGTRLLVL.

The rearrangement joins TRBV19 to TRBJ2-7; D tentatively reads TRBD1 or TRBD2 (5 bases each). V was pared by 4 bases and J by 1 base, with 14 bases between. The germline CDR1 and CDR2 sequences are LNHDA and SQIVND (reference sequence). This CDR3 has 15 residues. CDR3 nucleotides: TGTGCCAGTAGTAAAAGAAGGGACGGATCCTACGAGCAGTACTTC. It translates to CASSKRRDGSYEQYF.

Details on this clone: The missing conserved phenylalanine or tryptophan at the end of this CDR3 makes a read error likely. The DNA is omitted, as the CDR3 cannot be located on it reliably, and the CDR3 follows TCRdb's listing. The chain combines TRBV14 with TRBJ2-7; the table names TRBD2, a call not compared with the DNA. Looked up from germline, CDR1 is SGHDN and CDR2 is FVKESK. The CDR3 contains 15 residues when both ends are counted. The CDR3 here is CASSQTPPWTSGSLT.

The DNA of the CDR3 is TGTGCCAGCAGCTTGGGACTAGCGGAGAGCACAGATACGCAGTATTTT. The encoded protein is CASSLGLAESTDTQYF. This chain connects TRBV5-4 to TRBJ2-3; TRBD2 aligns across 9 bases. The germline V gene has CDR1 SGHNT and CDR2 YYREEE (reference sequence). The CDR3 is made up of 16 amino acids. V lost 0 bases to trimming and J lost 0 bases; unmatched junction nucleotides: 2.

The chain is built from TRBV5-1 and TRBJ2-7; D is perhaps TRBD1 (6 bases). The CDR3 loop spans 15 amino acids. The germline V gene encodes CDR1 SGHRS and CDR2 YFSETQ. V lost 4 bases, J lost 9 bases, and 23 bases lay in between. The CDR3 nucleotides are TGCGCCAGCAGCCACGGGACACCCCTCGGTTCGAGGCAGTACTTC. Translating gives CASSHGTPLGSRQYF.

The CDR3: CASRQGREKLFF. Written as DNA, the CDR3 is TGTGCCAGCAGACAGGGCCGGGAAAAACTGTTTTTT. This chain joins TRBV27 and TRBJ1-4; tentative D call: TRBD1 (6 bases). In germline, CDR1 is MNHEY, CDR2 SMNVEV (reference sequence). V lost 6 bases, J lost 8 bases, and 10 bases lay in between. The CDR3 spans 12 residues.

CDR3 residues: CASSLEGAGNQPQHF. The CDR3 coding sequence is TGCGCCAGCAGCTTAGAGGGTGCTGGCAATCAGCCCCAGCATTTT. The rearrangement joins TRBV5-1 to TRBJ1-5; D not certain. Germline CDR1 SGHRS, CDR2 YFSETQ. CDR3 length: 15 residues. V was clipped by 2 bases and J by 2 bases, with 11 bases between them.

This chain connects TRBV27 to TRBJ1-1, with TRBD1 matching 8 bases. The V gene's germline CDR1 is MNHEY and CDR2 SMNVEV (reference sequence). Germline trimming cut 6 bases from V and 6 bases from J; bases unmatched to any gene: 15. This CDR3 has 16 amino acids. CDR3 in amino acids: CASSRSPGQGLAEAFF. The CDR3, as DNA: TGTGCCAGCAGCCGATCCCCCGGACAGGGTCTTGCTGAAGCTTTCTTT.

V usage is TRBV10-3 and J usage is TRBJ2-7; D tentatively fits TRBD1 or TRBD2 (5 bases each). Germline V gene lookup returns CDR1 ENHRY and CDR2 SYGVKD. The CDR3 is 16 residues long. Trimming took off 8 bases at V and 6 bases at J, with 26 bases between the two ends. CDR3 sequence: CAIGERVGTPGTEQYF. CDR3 coding DNA: TGTGCCATCGGAGAACGGGTTGGGACGCCCGGTACCGAGCAGTACTTC.

The chain is built from TRBV10-3 and TRBJ2-7; D is possibly TRBD2 (6 bases). Germline CDR1 and CDR2: ENHRY and SYGVKD. V lost 6 bases and J 5 bases, leaving 14 bases between the germline ends. This CDR3 spans 13 amino acids. As DNA, the CDR3 is TGTGCCATCAGGACGACTAGTTCCGACGAGCAGTACTTC. It yields the protein CAIRTTSSDEQYF.

This chain uses TRBV5-6 with TRBJ2-2; 12 positions agree with TRBD1. CDR1 SGHDT and CDR2 YYEEEE come from the germline V gene. V gave up 2 bases and J gave up 3 bases; unmatched junction bases: 2. The CDR3 length is 16 residues. The CDR3 loop reads CASSLGTGGHTGELFF. CDR3 in DNA: TGTGCCAGCAGCTTAGGGACAGGGGGCCACACCGGGGAGCTGTTTTTT.

The CDR3 spells CASSLRDRVSYNEQFF. CDR3 nucleotide sequence: TGCGCCAGCAGCTTGAGGGACAGGGTATCCTACAATGAGCAGTTCTTC. This chain joins TRBV5-1 and TRBJ2-1; 9 bases match TRBD1. Germline V gene sequence: CDR1 SGHRS, CDR2 YFSETQ. Losses at the gene ends were 1 base for V and 1 base for J; bases not matched to a gene: 3. This CDR3 contains 16 residues.

This clone was seen a single time. The junction differs from germline at one of its ends, possibly a read error. The rearrangement uses TRBV7-7 and TRBJ2-5; D is ambiguous. CDR3 length: 14 residues. From germline, CDR1 is SSHAT and CDR2 FNYEAQ (reference sequence). This CDR3 reads CASSSLGLQETQYF. CDR3 DNA: TGTGCTAGCAGCTCGTTAGGCCTCCAAGAGACCCAGTACTTC.

The rearrangement joins TRBV10-3 to TRBJ1-2; D perhaps matches TRBD1 (5 bases). This CDR3 region has 11 residues. In germline, CDR1 is ENHRY, CDR2 SYGVKD. Deletions cut 6 bases from V and 6 bases from J, with 8 bases between. CDR3 protein: CAIRGPDGYTF. CDR3 bases: TGTGCCATCAGGGGGCCTGATGGCTACACCTTC.

The chain is built from TRBV5-1 and TRBJ2-1; 8 bases fit TRBD2. The J segment lost 6 bases and the V segment lost 0 bases, leaving 11 bases of the junction unmatched. The V gene's germline CDR1 is SGHRS and CDR2 YFSETQ. This CDR3 is built from 17 residues. This CDR3 reads CASSLARFSGESNEQFF. CDR3 sequence (DNA): TGCGCCAGCAGCTTGGCTAGGTTTAGCGGGGAGTCCAATGAGCAGTTCTTC.